The 8 T cell receptor beta chains below come from one sample, sequenced in a study of cytomegalovirus exposure and HLA in healthy donors. In the PCR, 60 Vbeta and 13 Jbeta primers were used. Assay: immunoSEQ multiplex PCR; the TCRdb copy retains only in-frame clones and omits some. The sample carries some 220,000 clones, roughly 90% recorded once. Sequencing was done on a sample of PBMCs. Receptor source: a woman between 18 and 29 years old in good health and CMV-seronegative.

The V gene is TRBV4-2, the J gene TRBJ2-1, with 13 bases matching TRBD2. V trimming: 0 bases; J trimming: 4 bases; junction bases outside the gene matches: 3. Germline V gene sequence: CDR1 LGHNA, CDR2 YNFKEQ. This CDR3 has 17 amino acids. The CDR3 protein is CASSQDELAGGYNEQFF. CDR3 coding DNA: TGTGCCAGCAGCCAAGACGAACTAGCGGGAGGGTACAATGAGCAGTTCTTC.

The chain carries TRBV9 and TRBJ2-7; 10 bases are shared with TRBD1. Trimming at V came to 4 bases and at J to 4 bases, leaving 8 bases not matched to a gene. Germline assignment: CDR1 SGDLS and CDR2 YYNGEE. This CDR3 has 15 residues. The CDR3 region is CASSHGDRGPYEQYF. The DNA of the CDR3 is TGTGCCAGCAGCCATGGGGACAGGGGCCCTTACGAGCAGTACTTC.

This clone has more than one count but fewer than ten. The J gene is TRBJ1-5, the V gene TRBV2, with 9 nucleotides matching TRBD1. The V gene end was trimmed by 9 bases and the J gene end by 6 bases; junction bases not matched to a gene: 9. The CDR3 is 14 residues long. The germline V gene encodes CDR1 SNHLY and CDR2 FYNNEI. The CDR3 loop is CASLRDRVAQPQHF. In DNA, the CDR3 is TGTGCCAGTCTCCGGGACAGGGTGGCTCAGCCCCAGCATTTT. The variable domain in full, completed from reference TRBV2 and TRBJ1-5, reads EPEVTQTPSHQVTQMGQEVILRCVPISNHLYFYWYRQILGQKVEFLVSFYNNEISEKSEIFDDQFSVERPDGSNFTLKIRSTKLEDSAMYFCASLRDRVAQPQHFGDGTRLSIL.

CDR3 sequence: CASSRRQGAYEQYF. The CDR3 DNA sequence: TGCGCCAGCAGCCGTAGACAGGGCGCCTACGAGCAGTACTTC. The rearrangement joins TRBV4-1 to TRBJ2-7; 7 nucleotides match TRBD1. Germline V lookup: CDR1 MGHRA, CDR2 YSYEKL. With 4 bases clipped from V and 2 bases from J, the junction kept 5 bases outside the gene matches. The CDR3 contains 14 residues.

V gene TRBV27 combines with J gene TRBJ1-3; a weak D match, TRBD1 (6 bases). V shed 3 bases and J shed 4 bases, with 10 bases lying between them. Germline CDR1 reads MNHEY; CDR2 reads SMNVEV (reference sequence). The CDR3 has 14 residues. DNA of the CDR3: TGTGCCAGCAGTTTTAAGGGGGAGGGAAACACCATATATTTT. Its translation: CASSFKGEGNTIYF.

The rearrangement joins TRBV4-1 to TRBJ2-5; TRBD1 is a possible D gene (5 bases). V lost 3 bases to trimming and J lost 5 bases, with 16 bases between them. The CDR3 contains 15 residues. CDR1 is MGHRA, CDR2 YSYEKL, per germline. CDR3 amino acids: CASSHGPGRQETQYF. The CDR3 DNA sequence: TGCGCCAGCAGCCACGGGCCAGGCAGACAGGAGACCCAGTACTTC.

This chain joins TRBV7-8 and TRBJ1-5; D might be TRBD1 (5 bases). The CDR3 is 15 residues long. Between the trimmed V and J ends, which lost 0 bases and 5 bases, there was a span of 11 bases. Germline V CDR1 and CDR2: SGHVS, FQNEAQ. CDR3 nucleotide sequence: TGTGCCAGCAGCTTAGCACGACAGCCGCATCAGCCCCAGCATTTT. This gives the protein CASSLARQPHQPQHF.

V and J are TRBV6-1 and TRBJ1-6; the match to TRBD1 covers 11 bases. Germline V gene data show CDR1 as MNHNS and CDR2 as SASEGT. This CDR3 comprises 16 residues. Losses at the gene ends were 1 base for V and 10 bases for J; bases not matched to a gene: 6. The CDR3: CASSEGTGTGGSPLHF. The CDR3 nucleotides read TGTGCCAGCAGTGAAGGAACCGGGACAGGGGGATCACCCCTCCACTTT.